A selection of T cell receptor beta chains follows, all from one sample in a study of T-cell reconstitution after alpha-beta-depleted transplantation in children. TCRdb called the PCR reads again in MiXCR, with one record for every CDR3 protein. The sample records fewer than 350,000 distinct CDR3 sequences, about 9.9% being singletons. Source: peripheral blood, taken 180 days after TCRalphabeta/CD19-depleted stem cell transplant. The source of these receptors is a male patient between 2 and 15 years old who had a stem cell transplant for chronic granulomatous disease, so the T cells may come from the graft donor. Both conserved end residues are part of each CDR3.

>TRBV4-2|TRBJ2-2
CASSQEVSGANTGELFF
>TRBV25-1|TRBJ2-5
CASSRRTQETQYF
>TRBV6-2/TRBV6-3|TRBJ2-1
CASSKSGGAHNEQFF
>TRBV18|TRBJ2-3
CASSPPGTGTDTQYF
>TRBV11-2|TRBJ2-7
CASSLVPGQSYEQYF
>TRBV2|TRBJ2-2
CASTRQGANTGELFF
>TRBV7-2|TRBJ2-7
CASSSYRDRGTYEQYF
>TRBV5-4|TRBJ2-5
CASSGHSGIKETQYF
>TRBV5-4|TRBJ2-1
CASSPNPSFHSYNEQFF
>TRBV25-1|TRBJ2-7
CTSSESGYEQYF
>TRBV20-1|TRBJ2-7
CSAHAALSYEQYF
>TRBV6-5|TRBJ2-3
CASSYVGVSTDTQYF
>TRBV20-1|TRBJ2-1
CSARVYRGASGTYNEQFF
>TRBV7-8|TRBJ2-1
CASSHNIGGGSGEQFF
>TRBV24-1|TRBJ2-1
CATSEKDARSYNEQFF
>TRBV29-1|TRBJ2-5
CSVLGTSGAETQYF
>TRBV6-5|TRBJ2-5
CASSYSRIARQETQYF
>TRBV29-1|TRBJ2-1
CSVDQPSYNEQFF
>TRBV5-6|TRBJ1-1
CASSLARMNTEAFF
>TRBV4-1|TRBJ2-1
CASSQERFSGRPTFNEQFF
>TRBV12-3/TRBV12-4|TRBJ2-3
CASSRGRTSTDTQYF
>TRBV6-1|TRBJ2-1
CASIGQPTNEQFF
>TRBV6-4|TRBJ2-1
CASSPASGSGYEQFF
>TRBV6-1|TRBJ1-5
CASSELGQGLIAISPSIF
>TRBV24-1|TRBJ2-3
CATSDNSGGGADTQYF
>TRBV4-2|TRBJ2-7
CASSRRTGTLLSGVVYEQYF
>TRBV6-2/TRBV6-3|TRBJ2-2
CASRGTGPGELFF
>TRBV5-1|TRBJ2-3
CASSSRDTKYF
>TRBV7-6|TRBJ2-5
CASSLRGKEETQYF
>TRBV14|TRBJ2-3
CASSQVQVGGRADTQYF
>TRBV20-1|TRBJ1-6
CSARKGRSSYNSPLHF
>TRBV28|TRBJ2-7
CASVPGTPYEQYF
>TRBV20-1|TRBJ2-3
CSARVVAGAHTQYF
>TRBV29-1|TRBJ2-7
CSVSGGRNFEQYF
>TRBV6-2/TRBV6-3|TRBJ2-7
CASSRRQGSEQYF
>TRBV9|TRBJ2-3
CASSPGTSVSTDTQYF
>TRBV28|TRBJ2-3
CASSFWDSKSSTDTQYF
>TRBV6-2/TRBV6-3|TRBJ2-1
CASSGTGFNEQFF
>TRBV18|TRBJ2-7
CANSHGGGAYEQYF
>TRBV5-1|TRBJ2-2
CASSFSGSFTGELFF
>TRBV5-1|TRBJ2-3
CASSSGTTTSTDTQYF